This entry features one T cell receptor (beta chain) sequence. The record originates from a study of radiotherapy plus CTLA-4 blockade in lung cancer. CDR1 is SGHRS and CDR2 is YFSETQ in the germline V gene. This CDR3 is 14 amino acids long. V was shortened by 5 bases and J by 0 bases, with 10 bases between the two germline ends. Data came from immunoSEQ multiplex PCR; TCRdb stores just in-frame clones and leaves some out. The sample carries approximately 99,000 clones, 85% to 90% recorded once. V and J are TRBV5-1 and TRBJ2-3; D ambiguous. The source of this sequence is a human donor with non-small cell lung cancer that progressed on radiotherapy plus ipilimumab. The starting material was peripheral blood, obtained from a patient treated with radiotherapy plus ipilimumab. The CDR3 protein is CASRVTPSTDTQYF. The DNA of the CDR3 is TGCGCCAGCAGGGTAACCCCTAGCACAGATACGCAGTATTTT.